This T cell receptor beta chain comes out of a study of cytomegalovirus exposure and HLA in healthy donors. The CDR3 is 12 residues long. Germline-derived CDR1 and CDR2 are SQVTM and ANQGSEA. V was cut by 1 base and J by 7 bases, with 8 bases left in between. Primers: 60 Vbeta forward and 13 Jbeta reverse. Method: immunoSEQ multiplex PCR; TCRdb's copy keeps in-frame clones and lacks some. The repertoire has about 150,000 clones, almost 80% of them found once; the top ten carry roughly 0.7%. The gene calls are TRBV29-1 and TRBJ1-5, with D uncertain. The sample was PBMCs. This TCR was recovered from a male donor in good health and CMV-seronegative. The CDR3: CSVEGGGQPQHF. The CDR3 DNA is TGCAGCGTTGAAGGGGGAGGGCAGCCCCAGCATTTT.